The rows below give T cell receptor beta chains drawn from one sample of a study of blood T cells in healthy people across ages. TCRdb re-derived calls from the 5' RACE reads in MiXCR, one entry per CDR3 protein. The sample has some 750,000 distinct CDR3 sequences; 20% to 25% are singletons. The material sequenced was blood. All receptors derive from a man between 70 and 80 years old in good health. CDR3s include the opening cysteine and the closing phenylalanine or tryptophan. The order of the fields is clone size, J gene, D gene, V gene, CDR3 DNA, CDR3 protein. The D gene is left open where the match is weak. Not all rows give a size; the values are once, few, many and, for expanded clones, a class.

size: few; J: TRBJ2-5; D: TRBD1; V: TRBV5-1; DNA: TGCGCCAGCAGCCCTAGGGGGCCCGGGACAGGGTCGTCGACCCAGTACTTC; CDR3: CASSPRGPGTGSSTQYF
size: .; J: TRBJ2-1; D: .; V: TRBV18; DNA: TGTGCCAGCTCACCAGGGGGTATTGAGCAGTTCTTC; CDR3: CASSPGGIEQFF
size: few; J: TRBJ1-2; D: .; V: TRBV12-3/TRBV12-4; DNA: TGTGCCAGCAGTTTAAGGCAGACTAACTATGGCTACACCTTC; CDR3: CASSLRQTNYGYTF
size: few; J: TRBJ2-1; D: TRBD1; V: TRBV5-1; DNA: TGCGCCAGCAGCTTGGGACAGGGGACCCACAATGAGCAGTTCTTC; CDR3: CASSLGQGTHNEQFF
size: many; J: TRBJ1-2; D: .; V: TRBV10-3; DNA: TGTGCCATCGGGGTAGGACATGGCTACACCTTC; CDR3: CAIGVGHGYTF
size: few; J: TRBJ2-3; D: TRBD2; V: TRBV7-3; DNA: TGTGCCAGCAGCTTAATGGTAGTTAGCGGGCCCCGGGCGGATACGCAGTATTTT; CDR3: CASSLMVVSGPRADTQYF
size: .; J: TRBJ1-2; D: .; V: TRBV3-1; DNA: TGTGCCAGCAGCCAGGCTTGGGCAGCTAACTATGGCTACACCTTC; CDR3: CASSQAWAANYGYTF
size: .; J: TRBJ2-3; D: TRBD2; V: TRBV5-1; DNA: TGCGCCAGCGCTACTAGCGGGAGAACCACAGATACGCAGTATTTT; CDR3: CASATSGRTTDTQYF
size: .; J: TRBJ2-5; D: .; V: TRBV6-6; DNA: TGTGCCAGCGGACTAAAAGGGTCTTTAGAGACCCAGTACTTC; CDR3: CASGLKGSLETQYF
size: few; J: TRBJ2-1; D: TRBD2; V: TRBV3-1; DNA: TGTGCCAGCAGCCAAGAAAGCGGGGGGGTGGATGAGCAGTTCTTC; CDR3: CASSQESGGVDEQFF
size: few; J: TRBJ2-1; D: TRBD2; V: TRBV6-6; DNA: TGTGCCAGCAGTCCCAAGGGGACTAGCGGGAGGAATGAGCAGTTCTTC; CDR3: CASSPKGTSGRNEQFF
size: many; J: TRBJ2-5; D: TRBD1; V: TRBV18; DNA: TGTGCCAGCTCACCACGACAGGGTGATAAAGAGACCCAGTACTTC; CDR3: CASSPRQGDKETQYF
size: few; J: TRBJ2-7; D: .; V: TRBV7-2; DNA: TGTGCCAGCAGCCCGGACAGATTCTCCTACGAGCAGTACTTC; CDR3: CASSPDRFSYEQYF
size: few; J: TRBJ2-5; D: TRBD2; V: TRBV5-1; DNA: TGCGCCAGCAGCCCTAGTAGCGGACTAGCGAAAGAGACCCAGTACTTC; CDR3: CASSPSSGLAKETQYF
size: many; J: TRBJ2-3; D: .; V: TRBV11-2; DNA: TGTGCCAGCAGCACGGGAGTACGCACAGATACGCAGTATTTT; CDR3: CASSTGVRTDTQYF
size: few; J: TRBJ2-3; D: .; V: TRBV5-1; DNA: TGCGCCAGCAGCCACTCGGGGGCTAGCTTACCGCTCACAGATACGCAGTATTTT; CDR3: CASSHSGASLPLTDTQYF
size: few; J: TRBJ2-7; D: TRBD1; V: TRBV5-1; DNA: TGCGCCAGCAGCTCGGAGCGAGGGGGCCCTAGCTCCTACGAGCAGTACTTC; CDR3: CASSSERGGPSSYEQYF
size: .; J: TRBJ1-4; D: .; V: TRBV3-1; DNA: TGTGCCAGCAGCCACCGGGCCGTCAATGAAAAACTGTTTTTT; CDR3: CASSHRAVNEKLFF
size: .; J: TRBJ2-6; D: TRBD1; V: TRBV7-9; DNA: TGTGCCAGCAGCTTAGTCGGGACAGGGGCGTCTGGGGCCAACGTCCTGACTTTC; CDR3: CASSLVGTGASGANVLTF
size: few; J: TRBJ1-1; D: .; V: TRBV12-3/TRBV12-4; DNA: TGTGCCAGCAATCTCTATGGGGCCCAGAGAGCTTTCTTT; CDR3: CASNLYGAQRAFF
size: .; J: TRBJ1-1; D: .; V: TRBV11-3; DNA: TGTGCCAGCAGCTCCCAGGGCAGGGATGACACTGAAGCTTTTTTT; CDR3: CASSSQGRDDTEAFF
size: few; J: TRBJ1-6; D: .; V: TRBV6-5; DNA: TGTGCCAGCAGACTCGGGAGCTCCTATAATTCACCCCTCCACTTT; CDR3: CASRLGSSYNSPLHF
size: few; J: TRBJ2-3; D: TRBD2; V: TRBV11-3; DNA: TGTGCCAGCAGCTTCGGTTCGTCTCCCCGGGAGGGGGGGATTTTT; CDR3: CASSFGSSPREGGIF
size: .; J: TRBJ2-3; D: TRBD2; V: TRBV13; DNA: TGTGCCAGCAGCATACTAGCGGGCCCATCGACAGATACGCAGTATTTT; CDR3: CASSILAGPSTDTQYF